This passage covers 28 T cell receptor beta chains from one sample sequenced in a study of T cells after posttransplantation cyclophosphamide (dated by TCRdb to 2015 to 2016). Libraries came from the immunoSEQ multiplex PCR assay. Imported from immuneACCESS, the table was reduced by TCRdb to in-frame sequences with V and J called. These copies leave out some clones; in studies compared against another copy, an unresolved V gene accounts for under half, and the cause of the remainder is not known. The sample profile shows roughly 9,100 clones; approximately 92% of them were found once. The ten biggest clones cover approximately 1.5% of the sample. The sample consisted of memory CD4+ T cells sorted from PBMCs. The receptors come from a woman aged 55-70 years in good health, CMV-negative, and a related stem cell transplant donor.

The V call is TRBV30, the J call TRBJ1-3, with D perhaps TRBD1 (5 bases). CDR3 size: 13 residues. Trimming took off 1 base at V and 7 bases at J, with 11 bases between the two ends. Looked up from germline, CDR1 is GTSNPN and CDR2 is SVGIG (reference sequence). This CDR3 reads CAWSALTGNTIYF. The CDR3 region has the DNA TGTGCCTGGAGTGCCTTAACAGGCAACACCATATATTTT.

The chain is built from TRBV10-3 and TRBJ1-2; TRBD1 agrees at 12 bases. From germline, CDR1 is ENHRY and CDR2 SYGVKD. The CDR3 extends over 15 amino acids. The V gene end was trimmed by 4 bases and the J gene end by 8 bases; junction bases not matched to a gene: 8. The CDR3 protein is CAISGDGTGGGGYTF. The CDR3 DNA reads as TGTGCCATCAGTGGCGACGGGACAGGGGGCGGGGGCTACACCTTC.

This rearrangement joins TRBV4-3 to TRBJ2-1; TRBD2 aligns across 12 bases. The CDR3 totals 15 residues. In germline, CDR1 is LGHNA, CDR2 YSLEER. The junction had 6 bases not matched to a gene; V was cut back by 3 bases and J by 9 bases. In DNA, the CDR3 is TGCGCCAGCAGCCAGCTAGCGGGGGGGCCCACTGAGCAGTTCTTC. This gives the protein CASSQLAGGPTEQFF.

V usage is TRBV9 and J usage is TRBJ1-2; D is ambiguous. CDR3 length: 15 amino acids. The ends were cut back, 0 bases at V and 4 bases at J, with 13 bases in the middle. The germline V gene has CDR1 SGDLS and CDR2 YYNGEE. The CDR3 is CASSVEARQPYGYTF. As DNA, the CDR3 is TGTGCCAGCAGCGTAGAGGCGAGGCAGCCCTATGGCTACACCTTC.

The CDR3 is CASSLEQRGTDTQYF. CDR3 nucleotides: TGTGCCAGCAGCTTAGAACAGAGAGGCACAGATACGCAGTATTTT. This rearrangement joins TRBV7-2 to TRBJ2-3, with unresolved D. Trimming cost V 1 base and J 1 base, with 9 bases left between them. CDR1 is SGHTA and CDR2 is FQGNSA in the germline V gene. This CDR3 comprises 15 residues.

This chain uses TRBV23-1 with TRBJ1-1, with TRBD1 matching over 10 bases. TRBV23-1 is annotated as an ORF whose role is uncertain. This CDR3 contains 17 residues. Trimming removed 0 bases from V and 1 base from J; junction bases left unmatched: 5. The CDR3, as DNA: TGCGCCAGCAGTCAATCGTGGGGACAGGGGAAGAACACTGAAGCTTTCTTT. It encodes CASSQSWGQGKNTEAFF.

The chain employs TRBV4-2 and TRBJ1-2; D gene unclear. Germline lookup yields CDR1 LGHNA and CDR2 YNFKEQ. CDR3 length: 14 residues. V shed 3 bases and J shed 6 bases, with 14 bases lying between them. CDR3 sequence (DNA): TGTGCCAGCAGCCAGGAGCGGTACTCTGATGGCTACACCTTC. It specifies CASSQERYSDGYTF.

The V and J genes are TRBV6-5 and TRBJ1-5, with D maybe TRBD1 (5 bases). Trimming pared 6 bases from V and 0 bases from J, leaving 12 bases between. Germline lookup yields CDR1 MNHEY and CDR2 SVGAGI. The CDR3 runs 15 residues. The CDR3 nucleotides are TGTGCCAGCAGCCAGACAGCCTATAGCAATCAGCCCCAGCATTTT. It is translated as CASSQTAYSNQPQHF.

The V gene is TRBV2, the J gene TRBJ2-5; 12 positions match TRBD2. The germline CDR1 and CDR2 sequences are SNHLY and FYNNEI. The CDR3 runs 15 residues. The trim removed 4 bases at V and 5 bases at J, leaving 5 bases unmatched. The CDR3 spells CASSGLAGAGETQYF. The CDR3 DNA reads as TGTGCCAGCAGTGGACTAGCGGGAGCGGGGGAGACCCAGTACTTC.

This sequence joins TRBV7-9 and TRBJ2-3, with 7 bases identical to TRBD2. V lost 5 bases and J lost 2; bases outside the gene matches: 10. CDR1 SEHNR and CDR2 FQNEAQ come from the germline V gene (reference sequence). CDR3 length: 16 residues. DNA of the CDR3: TGTGCCAGCAGCCGGGGGGTCTGGGGAGACACAGATACGCAGTATTTT. It is translated as CASSRGVWGDTDTQYF. Looking up the rest from reference TRBV7-9 and TRBJ2-3 gives the full variable domain: DTGVSQNPRHKITKRGQNVTFRCDPISEHNRLYWYRQTLGQGPEFLTYFQNEAQLEKSRLLSDRFSAERPKGSFSTLEIQRTEQGDSAMYLCASSRGVWGDTDTQYFGPGTRLTVL.

V and J are TRBV5-1 and TRBJ1-1, with D perhaps matching TRBD1 (6 bases). V dropped 0 bases and J dropped 4 bases, with 19 bases sitting between them. This CDR3 is built from 17 residues. CDR1 SGHRS and CDR2 YFSETQ come from the germline V gene. Written as DNA, the CDR3 is TGCGCCAGCAGCTTGGGCGGGGGCGGGGTCGTCAGCACTGAAGCTTTCTTT. This codes for CASSLGGGGVVSTEAFF. The full variable domain, with the rest looked up from reference TRBV5-1 and TRBJ1-1, is KAGVTQTPRYLIKTRGQQVTLSCSPISGHRSVSWYQQTPGQGLQFLFEYFSETQRNKGNFPGRFSGRQFSNSRSEMNVSTLELGDSALYLCASSLGGGGVVSTEAFFGQGTRLTVV.

The chain carries TRBV7-6 and TRBJ1-5; D call uncertain. Deletions cut 5 bases from V and 1 base from J, with 12 bases between. Germline V gene data show CDR1 as SGHVS and CDR2 as FNYEAQ. The CDR3 runs to 15 residues. CDR3 loop: CASSREARSNQPQHF. The DNA for the CDR3 is TGTGCCAGCAGCCGAGAGGCTAGGAGCAATCAGCCCCAGCATTTT. Based on the CDR3 plus reference TRBV7-6 and TRBJ1-5, the full variable domain is GAGVSQSPRYKVTKRGQDVALRCDPISGHVSLYWYRQALGQGPEFLTYFNYEAQQDKSGLPNDRFSAERPEGSISTLTIQRTEQRDSAMYRCASSREARSNQPQHFGDGTRLSIL.

CDR3 sequence (DNA): TGTGCCAGCAGCCAAGATACTAGCGGGGCGGGAGATACGCAGTATTTT. It translates to CASSQDTSGAGDTQYF. The J gene is TRBJ2-3, the V gene TRBV4-2; 10 nucleotides line up with TRBD2. Germline trimming cut 0 bases from V and 5 bases from J; bases unmatched to any gene: 5. The CDR3 length is 16 residues. The germline gives CDR1 LGHNA, CDR2 YNFKEQ.

The V gene is TRBV5-4, the J gene TRBJ2-2; tentatively, D is TRBD1 (6 bases). The CDR3 covers 16 residues. Germline lookup yields CDR1 SGHNT and CDR2 YYREEE (reference sequence). V was pared by 0 bases and J by 5 bases, with 14 bases between. The CDR3 protein is CASSLEQGRGTGELFF. As DNA, the CDR3 is TGTGCCAGCAGCTTGGAACAGGGAAGGGGTACCGGGGAGCTGTTTTTT.

The chain combines TRBV18 with TRBJ2-7, with D possibly being TRBD2 (5 bases). The CDR3 contains 14 residues. Trimming took 2 bases from V and 0 from J, leaving 8 bases between them. The germline V gene has CDR1 KGHSH and CDR2 LQKENI. The CDR3 DNA follows: TGTGCCAGCTCACCAGGGAGCTCCTCCTACGAGCAGTACTTC. Translated, it gives CASSPGSSSYEQYF.

The rearrangement links TRBV28 to TRBJ2-5, with 9 positions matching TRBD1. Germline CDR1 reads MDHEN; CDR2 reads SYDVKM. The V and J ends lost 6 bases and 5 bases, in that order; junction bases with no gene match: 10. The CDR3 runs 15 residues. This CDR3 reads CASRFPGTGTETQYF. CDR3 nucleotides: TGTGCCAGCAGATTTCCCGGGACAGGGACCGAGACCCAGTACTTC.

This clone was counted between two and nine times. This chain joins TRBV29-1 and TRBJ1-1; D possibly corresponds to TRBD1 (5 bases). V lost 6 bases and J 0 bases, leaving 14 bases between the germline ends. CDR1 and CDR2 (germline): SQVTM, ANQGSEA. The CDR3 spans 14 residues. CDR3 region: CSVRTWNLNTEAFF. The CDR3, as DNA: TGCAGCGTCCGGACATGGAACCTGAACACTGAAGCTTTCTTT.

This chain links TRBV9 with TRBJ1-6; the D gene is possibly TRBD1 (6 bases). From germline, CDR1 is SGDLS and CDR2 YYNGEE. CDR3 length: 16 residues. V lost 2 bases and J 0 bases, leaving 9 bases between the germline ends. The CDR3 sequence: CASSVRQDSYNSPLHF. CDR3 in DNA: TGTGCCAGCAGCGTCAGACAGGACTCCTATAATTCACCCCTCCACTTT.

This clone occurred a few times. The chain carries TRBV25-1 and TRBJ1-5, with a possible D match to TRBD1 (5 bases). The CDR3 sequence is 14 residues long. Germline CDR1 reads MGHDK; CDR2 reads SYGVNS. Trimming stripped 2 bases from V and 6 bases from J, with 11 bases between. The CDR3 coding sequence is TGTGCCAGCAGTGAACCAGGGAACAGTCAGCCCCAGCATTTT. It specifies CASSEPGNSQPQHF.

The chain couples TRBV29-1 to TRBJ2-5, with 9 bases that match TRBD1. V dropped 6 bases and J dropped 4; count of bases not matched to a gene: 9. The CDR3 loop spans 14 amino acids. CDR1 and CDR2 (germline): SQVTM, ANQGSEA. The CDR3 region has the DNA TGCAGCGTAAGGGGACAGGGAGGCGGAGAGACCCAGTACTTC. Its protein product is CSVRGQGGGETQYF.

V and J are TRBV6-5 and TRBJ2-7; no firm D call. Deletions cut 0 bases from V and 6 bases from J, with 9 bases between. This CDR3 is 13 amino acids long. Germline loops: CDR1 MNHEY, CDR2 SVGAGI. CDR3 residues: CASSYSSQVEQYF. DNA of the CDR3: TGTGCCAGCAGTTACTCTTCCCAGGTCGAGCAGTACTTC.

This rearrangement joins TRBV19 to TRBJ1-1; no clear D gene. The CDR3 length is 14 residues. The germline V gene encodes CDR1 LNHDA and CDR2 SQIVND (reference sequence). V was clipped by 6 bases and J by 1 base, with 12 bases between them. The CDR3 DNA is TGTGCCAGTAGCCTTTCAGGTTCGAACACTGAAGCTTTCTTT. It yields the protein CASSLSGSNTEAFF. Complete variable domain (other parts from reference TRBV19 and TRBJ1-1): DGGITQSPKYLFRKEGQNVTLSCEQNLNHDAMYWYRQDPGQGLRLIYYSQIVNDFQKGDIAEGYSVSREKKESFPLTVTSAQKNPTAFYLCASSLSGSNTEAFFGQGTRLTVV.

The rearrangement joins TRBV2 to TRBJ2-7, with unresolved D. The V and J ends lost 6 bases and 3 bases respectively, with 6 bases between them. CDR1 and CDR2 from the germline V gene are SNHLY and FYNNEI. The CDR3 loop spans 11 amino acids. Here the CDR3 reads CASRQDYEQYF. As DNA, the CDR3 is TGTGCCAGCAGGCAGGACTACGAGCAGTACTTC.

The chain uses TRBV2 and TRBJ2-1; 10 nucleotides match TRBD2. The CDR3 is 15 amino acids. The V gene end was trimmed by 1 base and the J gene end by 6 bases; junction bases not matched to a gene: 3. CDR1 is SNHLY and CDR2 is FYNNEI in the germline V gene. The CDR3 sequence is CASSEGSGGANEQFF. The CDR3 coding sequence is TGTGCCAGCAGTGAAGGGAGCGGGGGGGCCAATGAGCAGTTCTTC.

This clone was observed a single time. The chain employs TRBV19 and TRBJ1-2; TRBD1 is a possible D gene (5 bases). CDR1 LNHDA and CDR2 SQIVND come from the germline V gene (reference sequence). The CDR3 contains 15 residues. V lost 5 bases and J 0 bases, leaving 13 bases between the germline ends. The CDR3 is CASSVPSTANYGYTF. The CDR3 nucleotides are TGTGCCAGTAGTGTTCCGTCGACAGCTAACTATGGCTACACCTTC. The variable domain in full, completed from reference TRBV19 and TRBJ1-2, reads DGGITQSPKYLFRKEGQNVTLSCEQNLNHDAMYWYRQDPGQGLRLIYYSQIVNDFQKGDIAEGYSVSREKKESFPLTVTSAQKNPTAFYLCASSVPSTANYGYTFGSGTRLTVV.

The chain uses TRBV18 and TRBJ1-5; D not certain. V lost 6 bases and J lost 5, with 8 bases in between. The CDR3 is 12 amino acids. Looked up from germline, CDR1 is KGHSH and CDR2 is LQKENI. CDR3 amino acids: CASSQDYQPQHF. CDR3 nucleotide sequence: TGTGCCAGCTCCCAGGACTATCAGCCCCAGCATTTT.

DNA for the CDR3: TGTGCCAGCGGTCGAACACTAGCGGGAGCTGGGGATGAGCAGTTCTTC. Protein: CASGRTLAGAGDEQFF. The rearrangement uses TRBV9 and TRBJ2-1, with 11 bases identical to TRBD2. The CDR3 contains 16 residues. Germline CDR1 reads SGDLS; CDR2 reads YYNGEE. The junction had 14 bases not matched to a gene; V was cut back by 7 bases and J by 8 bases.

The V call is TRBV7-2, the J call TRBJ2-5; D gene unclear. The ends were cut back, 5 bases at V and 5 bases at J, with 27 bases in the middle. The CDR3 is 18 amino acids. Germline V gene data show CDR1 as SGHTA and CDR2 as FQGNSA. This chain's CDR3 is CASSPRRGAFSTQETQYF. The DNA of the CDR3 is TGTGCCAGCAGCCCGCGGCGAGGTGCATTTTCTACCCAGGAGACCCAGTACTTC.